This entry lists 17 T cell receptor beta chains sequenced from one sample in a study of blood T cell repertoires in COVID-19. Assay: immunoSEQ multiplex PCR; the TCRdb copy retains only in-frame clones and omits some. This sample carries hundreds of thousands of clones, approximately 90% of them seen once, and the ten largest clones take 1%. Sequencing was done on a sample of PBMCs or T cells enriched from blood (not recorded which). These receptors were collected from a man younger than 30 who had recovered from COVID-19.

V usage is TRBV2 and J usage is TRBJ2-7, with 7 bases lining up with TRBD1. This CDR3 has 13 amino acids. CDR1 SNHLY and CDR2 FYNNEI come from the germline V gene. Trimming cost V 6 bases and J 2 bases; bases outside gene matches: 4. DNA of the CDR3: TGTGCCAGCAGCGACAGGGTCCCCTACGAGCAGTACTTC. Translated: CASSDRVPYEQYF.

The sample holds a few counts of this clone. This rearrangement joins TRBV12-3 or TRBV12-4 to TRBJ1-6; a possible D gene is TRBD1 (5 bases). CDR3 length: 12 residues. Trimming left V 6 bases short and J 8 bases short, with 8 bases between. The CDR3 loop is CASRGPDSPLHF. CDR3 nucleotide sequence: TGTGCCAGCAGGGGGCCGGATTCACCCCTCCACTTT.

The CDR3 coding sequence is TGTGCCAGCAGCCCATCCGGGACAGGGAATGGCTACACCTTC. Translated: CASSPSGTGNGYTF. The V and J genes are TRBV14 and TRBJ1-2; 9 bases match TRBD1. Germline V lookup: CDR1 SGHDN, CDR2 FVKESK. V was pared by 4 bases and J by 6 bases, with 6 bases of the junction left unmatched. CDR3 length equals 14 residues.

J is TRBJ2-7 and V is TRBV25-1, with D unclear. The CDR3 consists of 11 residues. The V end was cut by 6 bases, the J end by 4 bases, with 7 bases between. Germline-derived CDR1 and CDR2 are MGHDK and SYGVNS. The CDR3 here is CASRLGYEQYF. As DNA, the CDR3 is TGTGCCAGCAGGCTAGGTTACGAGCAGTACTTC.

This chain joins TRBV15 and TRBJ1-6; D not certain. Trimming pared 6 bases from V and 0 bases from J, leaving 12 bases between. The CDR3 sequence is 16 residues long. CDR1 and CDR2 from the germline V gene are LNHNV and YYDKDF (reference sequence). The CDR3 is CATRGEMSSYNSPLHF. CDR3 coding DNA: TGTGCCACCAGGGGAGAGATGAGCTCCTATAATTCACCCCTCCACTTT. Full variable domain (missing parts from reference TRBV15 and TRBJ1-6): DAMVIQNPRYQVTQFGKPVTLSCSQTLNHNVMYWYQQKSSQAPKLLFHYYDKDFNNEADTPDNFQSRRPNTSFCFLDIRSPGLGDTAMYLCATRGEMSSYNSPLHFGNGTRLTVT.

The table lists this clone with a few counts. CDR3 nucleotides: TGTGCCAGCAGTTTTAGGGGGCAGCTATATAATTCACCCCTCCACTTT. This translates into CASSFRGQLYNSPLHF. The chain employs TRBV27 and TRBJ1-6, with 7 bases aligning to TRBD1. V lost 3 bases, J lost 4 bases, and 6 bases stayed unmatched. Germline CDR1 and CDR2: MNHEY and SMNVEV (reference sequence). The CDR3 has 16 residues.

The CDR3 reads CASSQRLAGANYEQYF. The CDR3 nucleotides are TGTGCCAGCAGCCAGCGACTAGCGGGTGCTAACTACGAGCAGTACTTC. The J gene is TRBJ2-7, the V gene TRBV14; the match to TRBD2 covers 10 bases. The CDR3 length is 16 residues. Germline V CDR1 and CDR2: SGHDN, FVKESK. V lost 3 bases to trimming and J lost 3 bases; unmatched junction nucleotides: 8.

This clone has just one count. The chain combines TRBV27 with TRBJ2-2, with 9 nucleotides matching TRBD1. The length of the CDR3 is 13 residues. The J segment lost 9 bases and the V segment lost 4 bases, leaving 3 bases of the junction unmatched. The V gene's germline CDR1 is MNHEY and CDR2 SMNVEV (reference sequence). CDR3 nucleotide sequence: TGTGCCAGCAGTTGGACAGGGGATTGGGAGCTGTTTTTT. It specifies CASSWTGDWELFF.

The chain joins TRBV19 to TRBJ2-1, with 9 bases identical to TRBD1. Germline V gives CDR1 LNHDA, CDR2 SQIVND (reference sequence). The ends lost 0 bases at V and 9 bases at J; junction bases unmatched: 9. CDR3 length: 16 amino acids. The DNA for the CDR3 is TGTGCCAGTAGTATAGAGGACAGGGGTATGTTGGCTGAGCAGTTCTTC. Amino acids: CASSIEDRGMLAEQFF.

This clone was recorded only once. CDR3 sequence: CASSRDRAGAYNSPLHF. The CDR3 DNA is TGTGCCAGCAGCCGGGACAGGGCGGGCGCCTATAATTCACCCCTCCACTTT. This chain connects TRBV7-9 to TRBJ1-6; 9 bases match TRBD1. This CDR3 has 17 residues. From germline, CDR1 is SEHNR and CDR2 FQNEAQ (reference sequence). V shed 5 bases, J shed 2 bases, and the junction held 7 bases outside the gene matches.

This clone was seen only once. The rearrangement joins TRBV6-5 to TRBJ2-5; tentative D call: TRBD2 (5 bases). The CDR3 is 12 amino acids. The V and J ends lost 6 bases and 5 bases respectively, with 10 bases between them. The germline V gene has CDR1 MNHEY and CDR2 SVGAGI. The CDR3 DNA sequence: TGTGCCAGCAGCCTACGAGGGGAGACCCAGTACTTC. This codes for CASSLRGETQYF.

The J gene is TRBJ1-4, the V gene TRBV10-3, with 9 bases identical to TRBD1. The CDR3 is 13 residues long. With V trimmed by 6 bases and J by 7 bases, 3 bases remained unmatched. Germline CDR1 and CDR2: ENHRY and SYGVKD. The CDR3 region has the DNA TGTGCCATCAGCGGACAGGGGCTTGAAAAACTGTTTTTT. It encodes CAISGQGLEKLFF.

The J gene is TRBJ2-1, the V gene TRBV6-4; 8 bases match TRBD2. J gave up 9 bases and V 2 bases, and 9 bases lay outside the gene matches. Germline assignment: CDR1 MRHNA and CDR2 SNTAGT. The length of the CDR3 is 15 residues. The CDR3 DNA reads as TGTGCCAGCAGTGACGGACGGGAGGGCCTCAGTGAGCAGTTCTTC. Its protein product is CASSDGREGLSEQFF.

In the case of this clone: Other DNA sequences in the same sample also yield this CDR3. The CDR3 loop reads CASSIRGNTEAFF. The CDR3 DNA reads as TGTGCCAGTAGTATACGGGGGAACACTGAAGCTTTCTTT. This chain connects TRBV19 to TRBJ1-1; D not certain. CDR3 length: 13 residues. CDR1 and CDR2 from the germline V gene are LNHDA and SQIVND (reference sequence). V was pared by 2 bases and J by 1 base, with 5 bases between.

The chain uses TRBV3-1 (or the pseudogene TRBV3-2) and TRBJ2-5; D is unresolved. The germline V gene encodes CDR1 LGHDT and CDR2 YNNKEL (reference sequence). This CDR3 region has 14 residues. The V end was cut by 6 bases, the J end by 5 bases, with 16 bases between. CDR3 sequence: CASSPPSGMETQYF. For the CDR3, the DNA is TGTGCCAGCAGTCCCCCCTCAGGAATGGAGACCCAGTACTTC.

This chain connects TRBV5-6 to TRBJ1-1; D remains ambiguous. The CDR3 consists of 13 residues. V was shortened by 2 bases and J by 3 bases, with 8 bases between the two germline ends. Germline V gene lookup returns CDR1 SGHDT and CDR2 YYEEEE. As DNA, the CDR3 is TGTGCCAGCAGCTTCCCGAGGGACACTGAAGCTTTCTTT. This encodes CASSFPRDTEAFF.

In its sample, this clone was seen once. The J gene is TRBJ1-1, the V gene TRBV19; tentative D call: TRBD1 (5 bases). This CDR3 is 14 amino acids long. V dropped 7 bases and J dropped 1 base, with 13 bases sitting between them. Germline assignment: CDR1 LNHDA and CDR2 SQIVND (reference sequence). The CDR3: CASTLGGKNTEAFF. The CDR3 DNA is TGTGCCAGTACGTTGGGGGGGAAGAACACTGAAGCTTTCTTT.